Listed below are T cell receptor beta chains from one sample, sequenced in a study of blood T cell repertoires in COVID-19. Clones were read by immunoSEQ multiplex PCR, and TCRdb kept only the in-frame ones, dropping some. Here the sample spans approximately 200,000 clones, about 80% being singletons. The sample consisted of peripheral blood. The receptors shown here come from a human donor with acute or convalescent COVID-19. The donor label of this sample is uncertain. Each CDR3 is given with its conserved first and last residue. A D gene is named only where the DNA matches it firmly. Clone size is shown for a subset of rows, as once, few, many or a class of expanded clone.

V gene	D gene	J gene	clone size	CDR3 protein	CDR3 DNA
TRBV13	NA	TRBJ2-4	NA	CASSTAAQVATLAKNIQYF	TGTGCCAGCAGCACAGCGGCCCAGGTGGCTACCCTAGCCAAAAACATTCAGTACTTC
TRBV7-9	NA	TRBJ2-5	NA	CASSLRQDFETQYF	TGTGCCAGCAGCTTAAGACAGGATTTTGAGACCCAGTACTTC
TRBV11-3	NA	TRBJ2-1	NA	CASSSGQSSYNEQFF	TGTGCCAGCAGCTCAGGACAGAGCTCCTACAATGAGCAGTTCTTC
TRBV10-2	NA	TRBJ2-2	NA	CASRVGTANTGELFF	TGCGCCAGCAGGGTAGGGACTGCTAACACCGGGGAGCTGTTTTTT
TRBV3-1/TRBV3-2	TRBD1	TRBJ1-2	NA	CASSQGQDRYGYTF	TGTGCCAGCAGCCAGGGACAGGACCGCTATGGCTACACCTTC
TRBV25-1	NA	TRBJ1-3	NA	CASSDQPQLGASGNTIYF	TGTGCCAGCAGTGATCAGCCGCAACTGGGGGCCTCTGGAAACACCATATATTTT
TRBV12-3/TRBV12-4	TRBD1	TRBJ1-1	NA	CASSSPDRAEAFF	TGTGCCAGCAGTTCCCCGGACAGGGCTGAAGCTTTCTTT
TRBV10-1	TRBD2	TRBJ2-1	few	CASSGTGTSGYNEQFF	TGCGCCAGCAGTGGAACCGGGACTAGCGGCTACAATGAGCAGTTCTTC
TRBV7-6	TRBD2	TRBJ2-1	NA	CASSGGVGLAGRAANEQFF	TGTGCCAGCAGCGGAGGAGTGGGACTAGCGGGTAGGGCGGCCAATGAGCAGTTCTTC
TRBV23-1	NA	TRBJ1-2	NA	CASSPLPRRYGYTF	TGCGCCAGCAGTCCCCTCCCTAGGAGGTATGGCTACACCTTC
TRBV25-1	NA	TRBJ2-7	NA	CASSPTRLSYEQYF	TGTGCCAGCAGTCCCACTAGACTCTCCTACGAGCAGTACTTC
TRBV3-1/TRBV3-2	TRBD1	TRBJ2-5	NA	CASSRQGQGAQETQYF	TGTGCCAGCAGCCGCCAGGGACAGGGTGCGCAAGAGACCCAGTACTTC
TRBV9	NA	TRBJ2-3	NA	CASSVSPQRTDTQYF	TGTGCCAGCAGCGTAAGCCCACAGAGAACAGATACGCAGTATTTT
TRBV19	NA	TRBJ2-3	NA	CASSIQRSTDTQYF	TGTGCCAGTAGTATACAGCGGAGCACAGATACGCAGTATTTT
TRBV29-1	NA	TRBJ1-2	few	CSVDSGAYGYTF	TGCAGCGTTGACTCTGGGGCCTATGGCTACACCTTC
TRBV6-5	NA	TRBJ1-1	NA	CASSYSDRNTEAFF	TGTGCCAGCAGTTATTCCGACAGAAACACTGAAGCTTTCTTT
TRBV3-1/TRBV3-2	NA	TRBJ1-5	NA	CASSQDVVDSNQPQHF	TGTGCCAGCAGCCAAGACGTGGTAGATAGCAATCAGCCCCAGCATTTT